The 22 T cell receptor beta chains reported below all come from one sample, sequenced in a study of CD8 T cells in Susac syndrome. With random hexamers, 0.5 to 1 ug RNA was reverse transcribed. TCRdb reprocessed the immunoSEQ multiplex PCR reads via MiXCR and lists one record per CDR3 protein. The table records 120,000 or so distinct CDR3 sequences, 96% of them present only once. Sequencing input: CD4+ T cells from PBMCs. The receptors derive from a human donor with Susac syndrome.

This chain links TRBV6-5 with TRBJ2-5; possibly TRBD1 for D (6 bases). Germline assignment: CDR1 MNHEY and CDR2 SVGAGI. V was cut by 6 bases and J by 4 bases, with 12 bases left in between. The CDR3 covers 13 residues. The CDR3 region is CASREQGLETQYF. The CDR3 DNA sequence: TGTGCCAGCAGGGAACAGGGATTAGAGACCCAGTACTTC.

The chain couples TRBV9 to TRBJ2-5; 11 nucleotides match TRBD2. Germline loops: CDR1 SGDLS, CDR2 YYNGEE. The J segment lost 5 bases and the V segment lost 4 bases, leaving 10 bases of the junction unmatched. The CDR3 loop spans 16 amino acids. This CDR3 is CASSSRTSGLRETQYF. For the CDR3, the DNA is TGTGCCAGCAGCTCAAGGACTAGCGGGTTGCGGGAGACCCAGTACTTC.

This clonotype was recorded only once. The genes are TRBV6-6 and TRBJ2-5, with D possibly TRBD2 on 6 matching bases. The CDR3 extends over 14 amino acids. Germline values: CDR1 MNHNY, CDR2 SVGAGI (reference sequence). Deletions cut 2 bases from V and 4 bases from J, with 11 bases between. The CDR3 loop reads CASSYGGKGETQYF. In nucleotides, the CDR3 is TGTGCCAGCAGTTACGGCGGGAAGGGAGAGACCCAGTACTTC.

V and J are TRBV15 and TRBJ1-2, with 8 nucleotides matching TRBD1. In germline, CDR1 is LNHNV, CDR2 YYDKDF (reference sequence). With 1 base clipped from V and 0 bases from J, the junction kept 4 bases outside the gene matches. The CDR3 totals 16 residues. CDR3 nucleotide sequence: TGTGCCACCAGCAGAGGGACAGGGAAGTCTAACTATGGCTACACCTTC. This translates into CATSRGTGKSNYGYTF.

CDR3 in amino acids: CASSESGKYAEAFF. The CDR3 DNA sequence: TGTGCCAGCAGTGAATCTGGAAAATACGCTGAAGCTTTCTTT. The chain links TRBV25-1 to TRBJ1-1; D call uncertain. CDR3 size: 14 residues. The germline V and J ends were trimmed by 1 base and 6 bases, with 12 bases remaining between them. Germline V CDR1 and CDR2: MGHDK, SYGVNS.

CDR3 coding DNA: TGCAGTGCCGCCGGGACAGCTCGAATTCAGTACTTC. Translation gives CSAAGTARIQYF. This chain joins TRBV20-1 and TRBJ2-4; TRBD1 matches at 7 bases. Germline V gives CDR1 DFQATT, CDR2 SNEGSKA (reference sequence). Trimming at V came to 6 bases and at J to 10 bases, leaving 9 bases not matched to a gene. This CDR3 is built from 12 residues.

This chain links TRBV5-1 with TRBJ2-5, with 9 bases that match TRBD2. V lost 4 bases and J lost 5; bases outside the gene matches: 15. CDR3 size: 17 residues. CDR1 and CDR2 from the germline V gene are SGHRS and YFSETQ. The CDR3 region is CASSLEGTSRISETQYF. The CDR3 DNA sequence: TGCGCCAGCAGCCTAGAAGGGACTAGCAGAATTTCGGAGACCCAGTACTTC.

This clonotype was seen once. V and J are TRBV5-1 and TRBJ2-7, with D possibly being TRBD2 (5 bases). V lost 2 bases and J 1 base, leaving 10 bases between the germline ends. This CDR3 has 14 amino acids. CDR1 is SGHRS, CDR2 YFSETQ, per germline. CDR3 sequence: CASSLGSGSYEQYF. CDR3 nucleotides: TGCGCCAGCAGCTTAGGGTCGGGATCCTACGAGCAGTACTTC.

The chain carries TRBV3-1 and TRBJ2-1, with D uncertain. CDR1 is LGHDT, CDR2 YNNKEL, per germline (reference sequence). V lost 4 bases, J lost 0 bases, and 7 bases lay in between. The CDR3 sequence is 14 residues long. The CDR3 protein is CASSRGISYNEQFF. The CDR3 DNA reads as TGTGCCAGCAGCCGAGGAATCTCCTACAATGAGCAGTTCTTC.

The table lists this clonotype with a count of one. The chain recombines TRBV9 with TRBJ1-1, with D unclear. The germline V and J ends were trimmed by 0 bases and 4 bases, with 4 bases remaining between them. This CDR3 has 12 residues. The germline V gene has CDR1 SGDLS and CDR2 YYNGEE. In DNA, the CDR3 is TGTGCCAGCAGCGTAGATGGCACTGAAGCTTTCTTT. It codes for CASSVDGTEAFF. The whole variable domain, filled in from reference TRBV9 and TRBJ1-1, reads DSGVTQTPKHLITATGQRVTLRCSPRSGDLSVYWYQQSLDQGLQFLIQYYNGEERAKGNILERFSAQQFPDLHSELNLSSLELGDSALYFCASSVDGTEAFFGQGTRLTVV.

This rearrangement joins TRBV20-1 to TRBJ1-3, with D possibly matching TRBD1 (5 bases). The CDR3 loop spans 13 amino acids. The V gene lost 3 bases and the J gene lost 1 base, with 7 bases spanning the gap. Germline V gene data show CDR1 as DFQATT and CDR2 as SNEGSKA (reference sequence). CDR3 sequence: CSARGGSGNTIYF. As DNA, the CDR3 is TGCAGTGCTAGGGGGGGTTCTGGAAACACCATATATTTT.

The chain uses TRBV12-3 or TRBV12-4 and TRBJ1-2; D is ambiguous. V lost 6 bases and J 2 bases, leaving 10 bases between the germline ends. The CDR3 loop spans 13 amino acids. The DNA for the CDR3 is TGTGCCAGCAGCCAGCGGGCAAACTATGGCTACACCTTC. Protein product: CASSQRANYGYTF.

This chain links TRBV28 with TRBJ1-4, with a possible D match to TRBD1 (6 bases). V lost 4 bases and J lost 0, with 12 bases in between. CDR1 and CDR2 (germline): MDHEN, SYDVKM. The CDR3 has 16 residues. CDR3 coding DNA: TGTGCCAGCAGTTCCTGGACAGATCCAACTAATGAAAAACTGTTTTTT. This translates into CASSSWTDPTNEKLFF. Variable domain in full (rest from reference TRBV28 and TRBJ1-4): DVKVTQSSRYLVKRTGEKVFLECVQDMDHENMFWYRQDPGLGLRLIYFSYDVKMKEKGDIPEGYSVSREKKERFSLILESASTNQTSMYLCASSSWTDPTNEKLFFGSGTQLSVL.

In DNA, the CDR3 is TGCAGTGCTAATATTCCTTTCAGGGGATACGAGCAGTACTTC. Protein product: CSANIPFRGYEQYF. The V call is TRBV20-1, the J call TRBJ2-7; perhaps TRBD1 as D (6 bases). The CDR3 totals 14 residues. In germline, CDR1 is DFQATT, CDR2 SNEGSKA (reference sequence). Trimming took off 4 bases at V and 4 bases at J, with 17 bases between the two ends.

The genes are TRBV29-1 and TRBJ2-1; 9 bases line up with TRBD2. The CDR3 sequence is 13 residues long. V trimming: 3 bases; J trimming: 10 bases; junction bases outside the gene matches: 7. CDR1 is SQVTM, CDR2 ANQGSEA, per germline. The CDR3 DNA sequence: TGCAGCGTTGAGGTAGCGGGAGTGGGGGAGCAGTTCTTC. It specifies CSVEVAGVGEQFF.

The CDR3 nucleotides read TGTGCCAGCAGTTACCCCAATGAGCAGTTCTTC. This gives the protein CASSYPNEQFF. This chain connects TRBV6-2 or TRBV6-3 to TRBJ2-1; D ambiguous. Germline V lookup: CDR1 MNHEY, CDR2 SVGEGT. The germline V and J ends were trimmed by 2 bases and 6 bases, with 2 bases remaining between them. CDR3 length: 11 residues.

The chain's CDR3 is CASSRGQGVQETQYF. The DNA for the CDR3 is TGCGCCAGCAGCCGGGGACAGGGCGTCCAAGAGACCCAGTACTTC. V usage is TRBV4-3 and J usage is TRBJ2-5; 9 bases line up with TRBD1. With 4 bases clipped from V and 1 base from J, the junction kept 4 bases outside the gene matches. Germline CDR1 LGHNA, CDR2 YSLEER. This CDR3 has 15 residues.

CDR3 loop: CAIGTSGRREQFF. The CDR3 DNA sequence: TGTGCCATTGGGACTAGCGGGAGGCGTGAGCAGTTCTTC. This chain links TRBV10-3 with TRBJ2-1, with TRBD2 identical over 15 bases. There are 13 residues in the CDR3. CDR1 and CDR2 from the germline V gene are ENHRY and SYGVKD. V lost 9 bases, J lost 9 bases, and 3 bases stayed unmatched.

The chain combines TRBV29-1 with TRBJ2-7; TRBD1 matches at 11 bases. Germline V gene data show CDR1 as SQVTM and CDR2 as ANQGSEA. Losses at the gene ends were 6 bases for V and 2 bases for J; bases not matched to a gene: 6. The CDR3 is made up of 14 amino acids. The CDR3 DNA follows: TGCAGCGTGGGGAAGGGACAGGGGGCCTACGAGCAGTACTTC. It yields the protein CSVGKGQGAYEQYF.

The genes are TRBV20-1 and TRBJ2-1; no definite D call. CDR3 length: 15 amino acids. The germline CDR1 and CDR2 sequences are DFQATT and SNEGSKA (reference sequence). Between the trimmed V and J ends, which lost 5 bases and 4 bases, there was a span of 18 bases. The CDR3 DNA reads TGCAGTGCTCCCCCGGGCTCACCCAGGTACAATGAGCAGTTCTTC. Its protein is CSAPPGSPRYNEQFF.

V is TRBV7-2 and J is TRBJ1-1; unclear D gene. The CDR3 length is 13 residues. CDR1 is SGHTA, CDR2 FQGNSA, per germline. The ends were cut back, 5 bases at V and 3 bases at J, with 10 bases in the middle. The CDR3 coding sequence is TGTGCCAGCAGCGACTTGTCGGACACTGAAGCTTTCTTT. Translation gives CASSDLSDTEAFF.

This clonotype was detected once. In DNA form, the CDR3 reads TGCAGTGCTAGAGACCAATGGACAGATACGCAGTATTTT. Protein sequence: CSARDQWTDTQYF. The chain joins TRBV20-1 to TRBJ2-3; unclear D gene. The germline V gene encodes CDR1 DFQATT and CDR2 SNEGSKA (reference sequence). Trimming cost V 0 bases and J 3 bases, with 7 bases left between them. The CDR3 contains 13 residues.